This TCR beta chain was found in a study of blood T cell repertoires in COVID-19. About the study: The United States, Italy and Spain were the sources of the acute and convalescent COVID-19 samples. T cells, B-cell-depleted T cells, or PBMCs provided the cDNA or gDNA that served as material.

In the authors' methods: Reference gene primers were amplified, and this amplification served to estimate nucleated cell counts. The table came from immunoSEQ multiplex PCR; TCRdb's copy has only in-frame clones and leaves some out. V and J calls and clone size follow that table, whereas D and trimming were derived from the DNA. The sample lists some 100,000 clones, 89% seen once, with roughly 4.9% in the top ten. This clone was detected only once. Germline values: CDR1 LNHDA, CDR2 SQIVND (reference sequence). J was trimmed by 6 bases and V by 4 bases; bases with no gene match: 12. The CDR3 covers 16 residues.

Material: peripheral blood. V and J are TRBV19 and TRBJ2-1, with TRBD1 identical over 7 bases. This sequence was found in a woman older than 75 with active COVID-19. The CDR3 protein is CASSSLLRGPGNEQFF. In DNA, the CDR3 is TGTGCCAGTAGTAGTTTGTTGAGGGGGCCTGGCAATGAGCAGTTCTTC.